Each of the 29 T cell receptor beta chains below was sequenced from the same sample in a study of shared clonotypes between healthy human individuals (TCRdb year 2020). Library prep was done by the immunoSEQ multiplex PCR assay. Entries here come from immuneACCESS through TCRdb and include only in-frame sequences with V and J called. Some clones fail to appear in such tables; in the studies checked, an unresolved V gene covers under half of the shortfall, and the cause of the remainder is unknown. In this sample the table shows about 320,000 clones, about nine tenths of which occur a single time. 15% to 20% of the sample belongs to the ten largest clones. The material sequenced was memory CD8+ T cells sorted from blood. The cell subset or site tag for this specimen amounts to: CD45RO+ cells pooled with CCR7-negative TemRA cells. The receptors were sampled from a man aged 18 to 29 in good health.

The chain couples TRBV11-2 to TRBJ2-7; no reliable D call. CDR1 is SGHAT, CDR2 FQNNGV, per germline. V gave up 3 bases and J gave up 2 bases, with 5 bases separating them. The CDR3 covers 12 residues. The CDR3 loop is CASSLVPYEQYF. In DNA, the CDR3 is TGTGCCAGCAGCTTGGTCCCCTACGAGCAGTACTTC.

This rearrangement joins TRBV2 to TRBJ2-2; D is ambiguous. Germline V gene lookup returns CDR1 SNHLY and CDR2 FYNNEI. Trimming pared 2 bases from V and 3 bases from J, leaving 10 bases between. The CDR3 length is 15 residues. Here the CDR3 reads CASSEPVRDTGELFF. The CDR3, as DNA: TGTGCCAGCAGTGAACCTGTCCGGGACACCGGGGAGCTGTTTTTT.

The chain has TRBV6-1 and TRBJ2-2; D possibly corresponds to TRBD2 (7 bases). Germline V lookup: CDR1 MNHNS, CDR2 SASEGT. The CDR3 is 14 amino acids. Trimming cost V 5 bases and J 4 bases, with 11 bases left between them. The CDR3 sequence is CASSRGRGTGELFF. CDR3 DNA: TGTGCCAGCAGTAGGGGGAGGGGCACCGGGGAGCTGTTTTTT.

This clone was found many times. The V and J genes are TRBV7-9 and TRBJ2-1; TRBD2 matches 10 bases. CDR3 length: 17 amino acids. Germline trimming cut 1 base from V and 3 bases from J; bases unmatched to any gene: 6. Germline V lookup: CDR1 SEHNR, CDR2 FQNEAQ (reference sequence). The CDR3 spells CASSLENSGRNYNEQFF. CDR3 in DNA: TGTGCCAGCAGCTTAGAGAATAGCGGGAGGAACTACAATGAGCAGTTCTTC.

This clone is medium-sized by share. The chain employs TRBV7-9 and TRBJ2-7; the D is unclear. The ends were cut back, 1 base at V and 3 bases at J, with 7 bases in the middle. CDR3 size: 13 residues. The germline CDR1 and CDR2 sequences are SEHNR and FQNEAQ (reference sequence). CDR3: CASSLDPNYEQYF. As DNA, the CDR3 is TGTGCCAGCAGCTTAGACCCAAACTACGAGCAGTACTTC.

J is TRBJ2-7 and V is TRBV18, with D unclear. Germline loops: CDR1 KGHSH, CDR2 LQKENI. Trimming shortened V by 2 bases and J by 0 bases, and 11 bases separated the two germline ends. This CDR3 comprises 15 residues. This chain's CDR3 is CASSPDKGSSYEQYF. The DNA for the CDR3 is TGTGCCAGCTCACCAGACAAGGGTAGCTCCTACGAGCAGTACTTC.

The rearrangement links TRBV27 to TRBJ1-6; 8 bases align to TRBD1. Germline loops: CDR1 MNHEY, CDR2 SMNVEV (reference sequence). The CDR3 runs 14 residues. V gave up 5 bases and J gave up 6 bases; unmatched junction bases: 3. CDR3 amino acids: CASSVTGANSPLHF. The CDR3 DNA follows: TGTGCCAGCAGTGTGACAGGGGCTAATTCACCCCTCCACTTT.

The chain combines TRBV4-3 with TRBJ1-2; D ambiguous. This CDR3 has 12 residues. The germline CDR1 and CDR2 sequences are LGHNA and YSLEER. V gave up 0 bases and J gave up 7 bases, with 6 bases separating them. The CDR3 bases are TGCGCCAGCAGCCAAGATTCTGGTGGCTACACCTTC. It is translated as CASSQDSGGYTF.

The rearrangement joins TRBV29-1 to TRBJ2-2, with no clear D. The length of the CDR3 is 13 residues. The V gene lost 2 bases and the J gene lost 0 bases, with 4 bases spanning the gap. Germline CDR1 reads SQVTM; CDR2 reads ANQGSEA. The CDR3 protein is CSVEQTNTGELFF. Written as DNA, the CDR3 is TGCAGCGTTGAACAGACGAACACCGGGGAGCTGTTTTTT.

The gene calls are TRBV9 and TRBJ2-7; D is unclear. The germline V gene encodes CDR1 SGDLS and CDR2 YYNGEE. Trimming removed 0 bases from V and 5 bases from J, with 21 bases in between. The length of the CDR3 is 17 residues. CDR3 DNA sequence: TGTGCCAGCAGCGTAGCCGGTCCAAGTCTTGGACCCCACGAGCAGTACTTC. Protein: CASSVAGPSLGPHEQYF.

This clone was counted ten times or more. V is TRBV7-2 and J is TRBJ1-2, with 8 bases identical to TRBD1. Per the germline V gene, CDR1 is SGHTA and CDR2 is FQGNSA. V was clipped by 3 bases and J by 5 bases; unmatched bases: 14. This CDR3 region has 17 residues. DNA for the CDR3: TGTGCCAGCAGCTTCTCGACAGGGGCTACCGTGGAATATGGCTACACCTTC. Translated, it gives CASSFSTGATVEYGYTF.

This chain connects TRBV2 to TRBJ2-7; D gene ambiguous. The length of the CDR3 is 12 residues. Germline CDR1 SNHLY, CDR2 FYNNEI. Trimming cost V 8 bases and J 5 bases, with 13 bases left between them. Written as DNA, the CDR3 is TGTGCCAGCGATTTCGAAAGGAACGAGCAGTACTTC. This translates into CASDFERNEQYF.

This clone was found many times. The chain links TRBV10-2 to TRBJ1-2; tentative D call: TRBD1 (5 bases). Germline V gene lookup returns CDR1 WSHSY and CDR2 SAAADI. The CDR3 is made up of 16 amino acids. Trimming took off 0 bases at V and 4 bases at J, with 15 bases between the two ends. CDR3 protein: CASSESAGSRGYGYTF. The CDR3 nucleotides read TGCGCCAGCAGTGAGTCGGCAGGGAGTCGGGGCTATGGCTACACCTTC.

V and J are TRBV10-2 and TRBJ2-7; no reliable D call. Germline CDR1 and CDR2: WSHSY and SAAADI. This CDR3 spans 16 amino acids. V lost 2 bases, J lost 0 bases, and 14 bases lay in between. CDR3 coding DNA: TGCGCCAGCAGTGAGGGAAGGGTCCGAAACTCCTACGAGCAGTACTTC. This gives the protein CASSEGRVRNSYEQYF.

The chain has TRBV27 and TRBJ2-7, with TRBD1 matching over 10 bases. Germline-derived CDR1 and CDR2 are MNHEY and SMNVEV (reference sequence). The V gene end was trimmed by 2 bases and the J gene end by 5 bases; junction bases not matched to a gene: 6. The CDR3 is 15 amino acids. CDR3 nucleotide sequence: TGTGCCAGCAGTTTAAGGGACAGGGGTATCGACGAGCAGTACTTC. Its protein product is CASSLRDRGIDEQYF.

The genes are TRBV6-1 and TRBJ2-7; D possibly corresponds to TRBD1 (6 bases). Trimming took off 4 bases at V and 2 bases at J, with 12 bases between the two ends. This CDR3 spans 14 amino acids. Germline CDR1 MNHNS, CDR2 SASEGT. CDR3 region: CASSGGQWPYEQYF. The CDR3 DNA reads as TGTGCCAGCAGTGGAGGACAGTGGCCCTACGAGCAGTACTTC.

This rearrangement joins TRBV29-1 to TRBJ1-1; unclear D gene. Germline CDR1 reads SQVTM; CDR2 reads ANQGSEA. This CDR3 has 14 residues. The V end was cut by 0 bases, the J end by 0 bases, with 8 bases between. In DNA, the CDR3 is TGCAGCGTTGAAGATTACCAGCTGAACACTGAAGCTTTCTTT. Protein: CSVEDYQLNTEAFF. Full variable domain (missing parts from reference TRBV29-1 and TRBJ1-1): SAVISQKPSRDICQRGTSLTIQCQVDSQVTMMFWYRQQPGQSLTLIATANQGSEATYESGFVIDKFPISRPNLTFSTLTVSNMSPEDSSIYLCSVEDYQLNTEAFFGQGTRLTVV.

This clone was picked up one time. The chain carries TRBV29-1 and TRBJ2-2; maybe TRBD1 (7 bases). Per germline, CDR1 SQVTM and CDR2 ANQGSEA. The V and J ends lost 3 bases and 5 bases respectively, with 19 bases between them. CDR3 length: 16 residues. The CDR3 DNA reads TGCAGCGTTGACGGAGGGGGCAGGGTGGTAACCGGGGAGCTGTTTTTT. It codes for CSVDGGGRVVTGELFF.

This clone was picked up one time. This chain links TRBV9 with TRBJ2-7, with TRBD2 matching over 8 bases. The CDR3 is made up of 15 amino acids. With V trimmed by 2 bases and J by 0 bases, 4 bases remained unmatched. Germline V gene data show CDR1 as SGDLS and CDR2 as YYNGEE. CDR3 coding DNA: TGTGCCAGCAGCGTTGCGGGGGGCAACTCCTACGAGCAGTACTTC. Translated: CASSVAGGNSYEQYF.

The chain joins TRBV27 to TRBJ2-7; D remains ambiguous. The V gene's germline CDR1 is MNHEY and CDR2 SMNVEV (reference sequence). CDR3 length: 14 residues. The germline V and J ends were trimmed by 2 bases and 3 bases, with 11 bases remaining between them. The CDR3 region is CASSLNGGVYEQYF. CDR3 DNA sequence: TGTGCCAGCAGTTTAAATGGCGGTGTCTACGAGCAGTACTTC.

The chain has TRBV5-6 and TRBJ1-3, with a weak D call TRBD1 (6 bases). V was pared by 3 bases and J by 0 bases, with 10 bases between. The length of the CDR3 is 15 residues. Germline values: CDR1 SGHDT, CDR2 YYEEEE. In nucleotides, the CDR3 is TGTGCCAGCAGCTGGGGGGCAGTCTCTGGAAACACCATATATTTT. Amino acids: CASSWGAVSGNTIYF.

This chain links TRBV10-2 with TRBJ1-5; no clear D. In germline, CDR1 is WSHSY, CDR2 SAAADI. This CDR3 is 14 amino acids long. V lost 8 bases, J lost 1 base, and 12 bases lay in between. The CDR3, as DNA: TGCGCCAGCGGGCCAATAGGGAGCAATCAGCCCCAGCATTTT. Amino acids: CASGPIGSNQPQHF.

Here the CDR3 reads CASSQASWTGAFYEQYF. The CDR3 DNA reads as TGCGCCAGCAGCCAAGCTTCCTGGACAGGGGCTTTCTACGAGCAGTACTTC. The rearrangement joins TRBV4-1 to TRBJ2-7; 9 bases are a match to TRBD1. The V segment lost 1 base and the J segment 3 bases; nucleotides outside the gene matches: 10. The germline V gene encodes CDR1 MGHRA and CDR2 YSYEKL. This CDR3 has 17 amino acids.

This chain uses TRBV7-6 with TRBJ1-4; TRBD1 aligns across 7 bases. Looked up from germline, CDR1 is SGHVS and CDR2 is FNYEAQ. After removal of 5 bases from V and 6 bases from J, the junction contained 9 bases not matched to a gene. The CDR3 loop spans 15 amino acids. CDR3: CASSPRGGGDEKLFF. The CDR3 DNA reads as TGTGCCAGCAGCCCACGTGGAGGGGGCGATGAAAAACTGTTTTTT.

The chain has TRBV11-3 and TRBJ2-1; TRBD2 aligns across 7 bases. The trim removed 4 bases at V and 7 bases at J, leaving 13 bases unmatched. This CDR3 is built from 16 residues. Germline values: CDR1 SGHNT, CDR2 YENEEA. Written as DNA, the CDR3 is TGTGCCAGCAGCTCGAGTGCGGCTAGCGGTAAGAATGAGCAGTTCTTC. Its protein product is CASSSSAASGKNEQFF.

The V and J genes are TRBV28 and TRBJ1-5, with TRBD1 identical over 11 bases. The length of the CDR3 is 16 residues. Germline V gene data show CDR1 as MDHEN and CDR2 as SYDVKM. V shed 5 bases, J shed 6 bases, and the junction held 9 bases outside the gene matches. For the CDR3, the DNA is TGTGCCAGCAGTGACCCGGGACAGGGGGGTTCTCAGCCCCAGCATTTT. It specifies CASSDPGQGGSQPQHF.

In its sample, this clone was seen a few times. CDR3 region: CASSELQLTREQYF. The CDR3 DNA reads TGTGCCAGCAGTGAACTCCAGTTGACGCGCGAGCAGTACTTC. The chain uses TRBV6-1 and TRBJ2-7; D remains ambiguous. Per the germline V gene, CDR1 is MNHNS and CDR2 is SASEGT. The V gene lost 2 bases and the J gene lost 6 bases, with 14 bases spanning the gap. The CDR3 consists of 14 residues.

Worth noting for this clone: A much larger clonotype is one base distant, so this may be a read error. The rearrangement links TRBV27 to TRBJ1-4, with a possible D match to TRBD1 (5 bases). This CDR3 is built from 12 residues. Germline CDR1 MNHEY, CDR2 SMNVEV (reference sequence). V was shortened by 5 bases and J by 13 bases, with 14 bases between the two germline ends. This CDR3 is CASSPWPGGLFF. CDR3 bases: TGTGCCAGCAGTCCCTGGCCGGGGGGACTGTTTTTT. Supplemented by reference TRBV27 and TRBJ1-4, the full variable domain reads EAQVTQNPRYLITVTGKKLTVTCSQNMNHEYMSWYRQDPGLGLRQIYYSMNVEVTDKGDVPEGYKVSRKEKRNFPLILESPSPNQTSLYFCASSPWPGGLFFGSGTQLSVL.

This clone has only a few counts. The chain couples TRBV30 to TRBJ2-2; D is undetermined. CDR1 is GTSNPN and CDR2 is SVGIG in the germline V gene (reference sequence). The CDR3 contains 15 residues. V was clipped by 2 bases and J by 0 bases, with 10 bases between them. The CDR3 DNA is TGTGCCTGGAGTAGCGTGTTCCCGAACACCGGGGAGCTGTTTTTT. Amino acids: CAWSSVFPNTGELFF. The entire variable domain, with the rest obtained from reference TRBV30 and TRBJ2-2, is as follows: SQTIHQWPATLVQPVGSPLSLECTVEGTSNPNLYWYRQAAGRGLQLLFYSVGIGQISSEVPQNLSASRPQDRQFILSSKKLLLSDSGFYLCAWSSVFPNTGELFFGEGSRLTVL.